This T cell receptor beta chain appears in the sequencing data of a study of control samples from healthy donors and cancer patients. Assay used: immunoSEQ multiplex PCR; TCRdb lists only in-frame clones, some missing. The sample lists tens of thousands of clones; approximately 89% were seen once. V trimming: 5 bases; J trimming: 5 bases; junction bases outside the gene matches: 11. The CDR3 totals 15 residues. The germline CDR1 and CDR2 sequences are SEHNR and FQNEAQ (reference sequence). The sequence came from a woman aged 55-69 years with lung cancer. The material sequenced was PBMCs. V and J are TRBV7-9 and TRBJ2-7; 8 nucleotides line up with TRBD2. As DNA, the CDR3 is TGTGCCAGCAGCCACCTGGGACTAGGGGCCCACGAGCAGTACTTC. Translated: CASSHLGLGAHEQYF.